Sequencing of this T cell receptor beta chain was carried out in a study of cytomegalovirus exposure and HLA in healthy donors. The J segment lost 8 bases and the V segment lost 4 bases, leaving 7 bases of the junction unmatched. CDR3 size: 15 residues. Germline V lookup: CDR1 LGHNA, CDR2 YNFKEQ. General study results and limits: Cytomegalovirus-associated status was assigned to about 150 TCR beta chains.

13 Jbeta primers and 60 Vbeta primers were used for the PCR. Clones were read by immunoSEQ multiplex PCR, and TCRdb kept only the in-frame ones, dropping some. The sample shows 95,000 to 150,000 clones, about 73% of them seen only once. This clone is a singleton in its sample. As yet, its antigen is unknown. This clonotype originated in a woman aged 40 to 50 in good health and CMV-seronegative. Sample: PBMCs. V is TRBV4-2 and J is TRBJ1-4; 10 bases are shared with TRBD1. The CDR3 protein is CASSRDGTGEEKLFF. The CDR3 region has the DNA TGTGCCAGCAGCCGGGATGGGACAGGGGAGGAAAAACTGTTTTTT.